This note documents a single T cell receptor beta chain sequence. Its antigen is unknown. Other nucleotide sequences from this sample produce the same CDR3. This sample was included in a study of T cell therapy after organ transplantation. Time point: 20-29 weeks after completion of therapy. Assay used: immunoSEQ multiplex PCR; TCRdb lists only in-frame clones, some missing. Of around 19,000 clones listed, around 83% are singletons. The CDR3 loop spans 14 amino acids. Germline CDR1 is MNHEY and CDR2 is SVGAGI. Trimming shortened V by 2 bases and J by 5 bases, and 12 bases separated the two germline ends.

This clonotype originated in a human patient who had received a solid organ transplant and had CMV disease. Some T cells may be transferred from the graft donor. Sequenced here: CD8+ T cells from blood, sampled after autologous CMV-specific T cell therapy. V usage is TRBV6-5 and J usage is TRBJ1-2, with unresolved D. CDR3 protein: CASSYGGQKYGYTF. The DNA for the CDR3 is TGTGCCAGCAGTTACGGAGGTCAGAAATATGGCTACACCTTC.